The 14 T cell receptor beta chains presented below share a single source sample, sequenced in a study of T cell responses to AZD1222 COVID-19 vaccine. Produced via immunoSEQ multiplex PCR; TCRdb's table is partial and in-frame only. The table includes more than 50,000 clones, 87% detected once. This material consisted of peripheral blood, taken 28 days after the second AZD1222 dose. The source of these receptors is an adult who received the AZD1222 COVID-19 vaccine.

J is TRBJ1-1 and V is TRBV19; the D is unclear. Trimming left V 1 base short and J 0 bases short, with 12 bases between. Per the germline V gene, CDR1 is LNHDA and CDR2 is SQIVND (reference sequence). The CDR3 loop spans 16 amino acids. CDR3 DNA sequence: TGTGCCAGTAGTATAGGATCGCACAGCTTGAACACTGAAGCTTTCTTT. This translates into CASSIGSHSLNTEAFF. Drawing the rest from reference TRBV19 and TRBJ1-1, the complete variable domain is DGGITQSPKYLFRKEGQNVTLSCEQNLNHDAMYWYRQDPGQGLRLIYYSQIVNDFQKGDIAEGYSVSREKKESFPLTVTSAQKNPTAFYLCASSIGSHSLNTEAFFGQGTRLTVV.

This clone was picked up one time. The chain employs TRBV6-5 and TRBJ2-7, with D maybe TRBD2 (6 bases). CDR1 and CDR2 (germline): MNHEY, SVGAGI. CDR3 length: 14 amino acids. The germline V and J ends were trimmed by 8 bases and 0 bases, with 14 bases remaining between them. The CDR3 nucleotides read TGTGCCAGCGGAGGGGAAAGAGGCTCCTACGAGCAGTACTTC. Encoded protein: CASGGERGSYEQYF.

This chain joins TRBV9 and TRBJ2-5; 9 bases fit TRBD2. The CDR3 is made up of 17 amino acids. Germline V lookup: CDR1 SGDLS, CDR2 YYNGEE. Trimming at V came to 0 bases and at J to 1 base, leaving 7 bases not matched to a gene. In DNA, the CDR3 is TGTGCCAGCAGCGTAGGGTCACTAGCGGGTACCCAAGAGACCCAGTACTTC. It specifies CASSVGSLAGTQETQYF.

This clone appeared a few times. This chain connects TRBV9 to TRBJ1-2; 7 nucleotides line up with TRBD1. Germline assignment: CDR1 SGDLS and CDR2 YYNGEE. J gave up 8 bases and V 5 bases, and 12 bases lay outside the gene matches. This CDR3 contains 14 residues. CDR3 bases: TGTGCCAGCAGTCCCAGACAGGGTGGGTGGGGCTACACCTTC. Translation: CASSPRQGGWGYTF.

The chain has TRBV5-1 and TRBJ1-5; unclear D gene. This CDR3 comprises 12 residues. V was cut by 6 bases and J by 0 bases, with 4 bases left in between. The germline gives CDR1 SGHRS, CDR2 YFSETQ. DNA of the CDR3: TGCGCCAGCACCCCTAGCAATCAGCCCCAGCATTTT. Translating gives CASTPSNQPQHF. Drawing the rest from reference TRBV5-1 and TRBJ1-5, the complete variable domain is KAGVTQTPRYLIKTRGQQVTLSCSPISGHRSVSWYQQTPGQGLQFLFEYFSETQRNKGNFPGRFSGRQFSNSRSEMNVSTLELGDSALYLCASTPSNQPQHFGDGTRLSIL.

The chain combines TRBV30 with TRBJ1-5; D ambiguous. The CDR3 length is 13 residues. Germline loops: CDR1 GTSNPN, CDR2 SVGIG (reference sequence). The V and J ends lost 3 bases and 5 bases respectively, with 11 bases between them. CDR3 loop: CAWSDGYDQPQHF. The CDR3 DNA reads as TGTGCCTGGAGCGACGGTTATGATCAGCCCCAGCATTTT.

V and J are TRBV28 and TRBJ1-5; 8 bases align to TRBD1. V was clipped by 5 bases and J by 9 bases; unmatched bases: 12. Germline CDR1 and CDR2: MDHEN and SYDVKM. The CDR3 contains 15 residues. CDR3 in DNA: TGTGCCAGCAGTCCCCCAGGACAGGGCGGGAGGCCCCAGCATTTT. Protein sequence: CASSPPGQGGRPQHF. Variable domain in full (rest from reference TRBV28 and TRBJ1-5): DVKVTQSSRYLVKRTGEKVFLECVQDMDHENMFWYRQDPGLGLRLIYFSYDVKMKEKGDIPEGYSVSREKKERFSLILESASTNQTSMYLCASSPPGQGGRPQHFGDGTRLSIL.

The rearrangement joins TRBV7-8 to TRBJ2-7, with D hard to call. The V gene lost 1 base and the J gene lost 3 bases, with 10 bases spanning the gap. The germline V gene encodes CDR1 SGHVS and CDR2 FQNEAQ. The CDR3 length is 14 residues. The CDR3 DNA is TGTGCCAGCAGCTTAGATCACGGCTACTACGAGCAGTACTTC. Translation gives CASSLDHGYYEQYF. Filled out from reference TRBV7-8 and TRBJ2-7, the complete variable domain reads GAGVSQSPRYKVAKRGQDVALRCDPISGHVSLFWYQQALGQGPEFLTYFQNEAQLDKSGLPSDRFFAERPEGSVSTLKIQRTQQEDSAVYLCASSLDHGYYEQYFGPGTRLTVT.

The chain recombines TRBV24-1 with TRBJ2-3, with TRBD1 identical over 7 bases. The CDR3 runs to 15 residues. Per germline, CDR1 KGHDR and CDR2 SFDVKD. The J segment lost 1 base and the V segment lost 1 base, leaving 1 base of the junction unmatched. The CDR3 is CATSDFGTGTDTQYF. The CDR3, as DNA: TGTGCCACCAGTGATTTTGGGACAGGCACAGATACGCAGTATTTT.

This CDR3 is CASSSILRATDTQYF. The CDR3 DNA reads as TGTGCCAGCAGCTCTATATTGAGGGCCACAGATACGCAGTATTTT. The gene calls are TRBV5-7 and TRBJ2-3, with D maybe TRBD2 (5 bases). TRBV5-7 is marked as an open reading frame, function uncertain. The V end lost 3 bases, the J end lost 2 bases, and 13 bases lay between the germline ends. The CDR3 is made up of 15 amino acids.

The chain couples TRBV6-4 to TRBJ2-2, with D possibly being TRBD2 (5 bases). The CDR3 runs to 14 residues. Germline assignment: CDR1 MRHNA and CDR2 SNTAGT. V dropped 0 bases and J dropped 3 bases, with 5 bases sitting between them. CDR3 coding DNA: TGTGCCAGCAGTGACTCTAGCGACACCGGGGAGCTGTTTTTT. This translates into CASSDSSDTGELFF.

The chain uses TRBV6-5 and TRBJ2-1, with 7 bases matching TRBD1. The trim removed 11 bases at V and 0 bases at J, leaving 7 bases unmatched. The CDR3 spans 14 residues. CDR1 and CDR2 from the germline V gene are MNHEY and SVGAGI. The CDR3 region is CAAEDRSSYNEQFF. The CDR3 DNA reads TGTGCCGCAGAGGACAGGAGCTCCTACAATGAGCAGTTCTTC.

This chain uses TRBV30 with TRBJ2-6, with a weak D call TRBD2 (8 bases). The CDR3 spans 16 residues. CDR1 and CDR2 from the germline V gene are GTSNPN and SVGIG (reference sequence). CDR3 DNA: TGTGGGGCCCCCCGGGAGGGGGCTTCTGGGGCCAACGTCCTGACTTTC. Translation: CGAPREGASGANVLTF. Complete variable domain (other parts from reference TRBV30 and TRBJ2-6): SQTIHQWPATLVQPVGSPLSLECTVEGTSNPNLYWYRQAAGRGLQLLFYSVGIGQISSEVPQNLSASRPQDRQFILSSKKLLLSDSGFYLCGAPREGASGANVLTFGAGSRLTVL.

The chain joins TRBV9 to TRBJ2-3, with D perhaps assigned TRBD1 or TRBD2 (7 bases each). Trimming cost V 3 bases and J 3 bases, with 11 bases left between them. The germline V gene has CDR1 SGDLS and CDR2 YYNGEE. The CDR3 spans 14 residues. CDR3 protein: CASSAGGATDTQYF. The DNA for the CDR3 is TGTGCCAGCAGCGCAGGGGGGGCAACAGATACGCAGTATTTT.